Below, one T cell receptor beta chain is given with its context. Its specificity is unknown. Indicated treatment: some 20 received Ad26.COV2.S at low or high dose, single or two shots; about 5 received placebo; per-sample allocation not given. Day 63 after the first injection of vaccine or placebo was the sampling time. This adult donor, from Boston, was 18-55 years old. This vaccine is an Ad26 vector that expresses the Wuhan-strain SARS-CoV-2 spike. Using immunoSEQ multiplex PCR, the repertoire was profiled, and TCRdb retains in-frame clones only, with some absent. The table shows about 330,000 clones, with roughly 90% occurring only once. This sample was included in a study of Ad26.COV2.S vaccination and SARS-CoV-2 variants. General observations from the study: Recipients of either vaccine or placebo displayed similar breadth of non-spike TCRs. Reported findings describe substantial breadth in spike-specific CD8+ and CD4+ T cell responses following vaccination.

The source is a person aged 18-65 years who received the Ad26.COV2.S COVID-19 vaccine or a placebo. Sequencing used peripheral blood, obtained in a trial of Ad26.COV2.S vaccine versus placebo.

CDR3 loop: CASSSGRSPSTDTQYF. CDR3 DNA sequence: TGCGCCAGCAGCTCCGGACGGTCACCAAGCACAGATACGCAGTATTTT. This chain connects TRBV5-1 to TRBJ2-3; D remains ambiguous. The CDR3 runs to 16 residues. Trimming pared 3 bases from V and 0 bases from J, leaving 14 bases between. In germline, CDR1 is SGHRS, CDR2 YFSETQ. Supplemented by reference TRBV5-1 and TRBJ2-3, the full variable domain reads KAGVTQTPRYLIKTRGQQVTLSCSPISGHRSVSWYQQTPGQGLQFLFEYFSETQRNKGNFPGRFSGRQFSNSRSEMNVSTLELGDSALYLCASSSGRSPSTDTQYFGPGTRLTVL.